The clone carrying this T cell receptor beta chain was recorded many times. 5'RACE with constant-segment primers built TCRalpha and TCRbeta cDNA libraries with UMIs. TCRdb passed the 5' RACE reads through MiXCR, listing each CDR3 protein once. This table holds some 100,000 distinct CDR3 sequences, 8.5% to 14% found once. The V and J ends lost 4 bases and 7 bases, in that order; junction bases with no gene match: 8. The CDR3 extends over 15 amino acids. The germline V gene encodes CDR1 SGHRS and CDR2 YFSETQ. This sample was taken from a study of T-cell memory formation after mild COVID-19. This TCR came from a man between 18 and 29 years old who had mild COVID-19 (a few samples of this study predate the infection). Cell type and time point are not known. The V and J genes are TRBV5-1 and TRBJ2-2; 9 bases agree with TRBD1. Source material: PBMCs or a T cell subset sorted from them (not recorded which). The CDR3 here is CASSRTGADNGELFF. CDR3 DNA: TGCGCCAGCAGCCGGACAGGGGCGGATAACGGGGAGCTGTTTTTT.